Listed here is a single T cell receptor (beta chain). Its antigen is not known. The table came from immunoSEQ multiplex PCR; TCRdb's copy has only in-frame clones and leaves some out. The data hold 1.5 million to 2.5 million clones, with just under 95% observed a single time. Naive CD8 cells lacked CD45RO, underwent positive selection for CCR7 and left out terminally differentiated effector memory CD45RA+ cells. CDR1 and CDR2 (germline): LGHNA, YNFKEQ. This CDR3 region has 15 residues. Trimming stripped 0 bases from V and 4 bases from J, with 12 bases between. The data derive from a study of shared clonotypes between healthy human individuals. Study-wide points: The naive CD4 repertoires of several donors were compared, and around 5% of clonotypes were shared.

The source is a man between 18 and 35 years old in good health. The chain combines TRBV4-2 with TRBJ1-1; no clear D gene. Material: naive CD8+ T cells sorted from blood. CDR3 coding DNA: TGTGCCAGCAGCCAAGATCCTTTGGTGGCCACTGAAGCTTTCTTT. Residues: CASSQDPLVATEAFF.